The TCR beta chain described here comes from a study of response to subunit inactivated influenza vaccine. Findings and caveats of the study: The authors suggested that few new T cells are recruited per seasonal influenza vaccination.

Ten or more counts support this clonotype. The antigen remains undetermined. MiXCR was run by TCRdb on the RT-PCR reads, yielding one entry per CDR3 protein. The sample contains 500,000 to 550,000 distinct CDR3 sequences, around 7.9% of which appear only once. Per the germline V gene, CDR1 is MNHNS and CDR2 is SASEGT. V gave up 5 bases and J gave up 6 bases, with 11 bases separating them. The CDR3 extends over 14 amino acids. This receptor was obtained from a man aged 50 to 69 who received an inactivated influenza vaccine. The starting material was PBMCs from blood, obtained 23 months after vaccination. The chain is built from TRBV6-1 and TRBJ1-6; perhaps TRBD1 as D (6 bases). CDR3 in DNA: TGTGCCAGCAGTCGCGGACAGACTAATTCACCCCTCCACTTT. Protein product: CASSRGQTNSPLHF.